The clone carrying this TCR beta chain appeared a few times. These data belong to a study of blood T cell repertoires in COVID-19. Background on the study: The United States, Italy and Spain supplied acute and convalescent COVID-19 samples. In each case, the material was cDNA or gDNA derived from T cells, B-cell-depleted T cells, or PBMCs.

Authors' data handling: How many nucleated cells were present was estimated from reference gene primer amplification. Libraries were prepared by immunoSEQ multiplex PCR; TCRdb keeps only in-frame clonotypes and omits some of them. V and J calls and clone size are copied from that table; D and trimming were computed from the DNA. This table holds some 100,000 clones, approximately 84% found once. This clonotype was obtained from a man aged 25 to 45 in a cohort sampled during active COVID-19. Source material: peripheral blood.

The DNA of the CDR3 is TGTGCCAGCAGCCAAGAGACAGGGTACGAGCAGTACTTC. It yields the protein CASSQETGYEQYF. V usage is TRBV3-1 (or the pseudogene TRBV3-2) and J usage is TRBJ2-7; 7 bases align to TRBD1. The V segment lost 0 bases and the J segment 4 bases; nucleotides outside the gene matches: 0. This CDR3 has 13 amino acids. Germline-derived CDR1 and CDR2 are LGHDT and YNNKEL (reference sequence).